This T cell receptor beta chain was sequenced during a study of T cell responses to AZD1222 COVID-19 vaccine. Study findings and constraints: Only 5 or 6 individuals given AZD1222 were seropositive at baseline. Scientists sampled the repertoires only once the peak T cell response had passed. Dominant CD4 TCR responses targeted spike regions 160-218 and 743-854. Donors were chiefly white British, with a greater number of females, and clonal diversity was perhaps underestimated.

The CDR3 consists of 12 residues. CDR1 and CDR2 from the germline V gene are MNHEY and SVGAGI. With 0 bases removed from V and 7 bases from J, the gap between germline ends came to 4 bases. This clone showed up just a few times. The antigen is unknown. The method was immunoSEQ multiplex PCR; TCRdb's version includes in-frame clones alone and lacks a portion of them. Of 80,000 to 95,000 clones in the sample, about nine tenths were seen once. This chain links TRBV6-5 with TRBJ2-1; D unclear. The sequences come from peripheral blood, collected on day 0 of AZD1222 vaccination. The receptor comes from an adult in good health. DNA of the CDR3: TGTGCCAGCAGTTACTCGCTTAATGAGCAGTTCTTC. It encodes CASSYSLNEQFF.